The 28 T cell receptor beta chains in this list originate from one sample, sequenced in a study of shared clonotypes between healthy human individuals. Assay: immunoSEQ multiplex PCR; the TCRdb copy retains only in-frame clones and omits some. The sample has about 380,000 clones, 90% to 97% seen once; the top ten hold 0.25% to 0.35%. The sequenced sample was memory CD8+ T cells sorted from blood. Documented subset: CD45RO+ cells pooled with CCR7-negative TemRA cells. These receptors all stem from a man in his thirties or forties in good health.

The chain uses TRBV6-1 and TRBJ2-7; 8 positions agree with TRBD2. The CDR3 spans 17 residues. Germline V lookup: CDR1 MNHNS, CDR2 SASEGT. Losses at the gene ends were 0 bases for V and 3 bases for J; bases not matched to a gene: 10. CDR3 DNA: TGTGCCAGCAGTGAAGCCGGACTAGCACCCCGGGGCTACGAGCAGTACTTC. Translation gives CASSEAGLAPRGYEQYF.

CDR3 in DNA: TGTGCCAGCAGCTTGGGCAGGGGAGACTATGGCTACACCTTC. This gives the protein CASSLGRGDYGYTF. The J gene is TRBJ1-2, the V gene TRBV5-4; possible D gene TRBD1, 6 bases. V was trimmed by 0 bases and J by 3 bases, leaving 9 bases between them. CDR3 length: 14 residues. Germline CDR1 reads SGHNT; CDR2 reads YYREEE (reference sequence).

The V and J genes are TRBV6-5 and TRBJ2-5; D may match TRBD1 or TRBD2 (5 bases each). Trimming took 0 bases from V and 6 from J, leaving 11 bases between them. Germline CDR1 is MNHEY and CDR2 is SVGAGI. The CDR3 is 14 amino acids. The CDR3 sequence: CASSYSTGAKTQYF. In nucleotides, the CDR3 is TGTGCCAGCAGTTACTCAACCGGGGCCAAGACCCAGTACTTC.

The rearrangement links TRBV30 to TRBJ1-2; TRBD1 agrees at 7 bases. V was clipped by 0 bases and J by 3 bases; unmatched bases: 1. From germline, CDR1 is GTSNPN and CDR2 SVGIG (reference sequence). There are 13 residues in the CDR3. The DNA for the CDR3 is TGTGCCTGGAGTGTAGACAGGGACTATGGCTACACCTTC. Translated, it gives CAWSVDRDYGYTF.

The chain has TRBV14 and TRBJ2-7; D gene uncertain. Germline V CDR1 and CDR2: SGHDN, FVKESK. With 1 base removed from V and 3 bases from J, the gap between germline ends came to 10 bases. The CDR3 has 14 residues. In DNA form, the CDR3 reads TGTGCCAGCAGCCAAGTAGACAATCTCTACGAGCAGTACTTC. It encodes CASSQVDNLYEQYF. Variable domain in full (rest from reference TRBV14 and TRBJ2-7): EAGVTQFPSHSVIEKGQTVTLRCDPISGHDNLYWYRRVMGKEIKFLLHFVKESKQDESGMPNNRFLAERTGGTYSTLKVQPAELEDSGVYFCASSQVDNLYEQYFGPGTRLTVT.

The chain combines TRBV28 with TRBJ2-1; D unresolved. V lost 8 bases and J 6 bases, leaving 17 bases between the germline ends. Germline V gene lookup returns CDR1 MDHEN and CDR2 SYDVKM. The CDR3 is 14 residues long. CDR3 amino acids: CASLPTLGPNEQFF. The CDR3 nucleotides are TGTGCCAGCCTACCCACTCTAGGCCCCAATGAGCAGTTCTTC.

The rearrangement joins TRBV2 to TRBJ2-7; D is uncertain. The CDR3 covers 11 residues. The germline gives CDR1 SNHLY, CDR2 FYNNEI. The V end was cut by 4 bases, the J end by 2 bases, with 3 bases between. In DNA, the CDR3 is TGTGCCAGCAGTGGGGCCTACGAGCAGTACTTC. This sequence encodes CASSGAYEQYF.

J is TRBJ2-2 and V is TRBV6-1; no firm D call. The germline V and J ends were trimmed by 4 bases and 1 base, with 4 bases remaining between them. The CDR3 covers 13 residues. CDR1 is MNHNS, CDR2 SASEGT, per germline. CDR3 sequence: CASSVQNTGELFF. In DNA, the CDR3 is TGTGCCAGCAGTGTTCAGAACACCGGGGAGCTGTTTTTT.

This chain uses TRBV28 with TRBJ2-3, with D possibly TRBD2 on 6 matching bases. V lost 5 bases and J lost 2, with 14 bases in between. The length of the CDR3 is 15 residues. The germline V gene has CDR1 MDHEN and CDR2 SYDVKM. The CDR3 region has the DNA TGTGCCAGCAGTAAACCTGGAGGGTTCACAGATACGCAGTATTTT. Translated: CASSKPGGFTDTQYF.

The rearrangement uses TRBV20-1 and TRBJ1-2; a weak D match, TRBD1 (5 bases). The germline V gene encodes CDR1 DFQATT and CDR2 SNEGSKA (reference sequence). The CDR3 loop spans 11 amino acids. Trimming took 6 bases from V and 8 from J, leaving 13 bases between them. CDR3 sequence (DNA): TGCAGTGCCCCTTGGGGGAACGGCTACACCTTC. It translates to CSAPWGNGYTF.

The chain combines TRBV30 with TRBJ2-2; D remains ambiguous. V was shortened by 0 bases and J by 5 bases, with 1 base between the two germline ends. The CDR3 totals 11 residues. Germline V gene sequence: CDR1 GTSNPN, CDR2 SVGIG (reference sequence). The CDR3 nucleotides read TGTGCCTGGAGTGTAACCGGGGAGCTGTTTTTT. Translating gives CAWSVTGELFF.

This rearrangement joins TRBV4-1 to TRBJ1-5; no definite D call. V lost 0 bases and J 0 bases, leaving 12 bases between the germline ends. CDR1 and CDR2 from the germline V gene are MGHRA and YSYEKL. The CDR3 contains 17 residues. CDR3 region: CASSQEGAGYSNQPQHF. CDR3 bases: TGCGCCAGCAGCCAAGAGGGAGCGGGCTATAGCAATCAGCCCCAGCATTTT.

The gene calls are TRBV28 and TRBJ2-3; D might be TRBD1 or TRBD2, each matching 5 bases. The CDR3 runs to 13 residues. V lost 7 bases and J 0 bases, leaving 8 bases between the germline ends. Germline values: CDR1 MDHEN, CDR2 SYDVKM. This CDR3 is CASNGDSTDTQYF. CDR3 coding DNA: TGTGCCAGCAATGGGGACAGCACAGATACGCAGTATTTT.

V is TRBV30 and J is TRBJ2-1; D is perhaps TRBD2 (6 bases). CDR3 size: 13 residues. Germline lookup yields CDR1 GTSNPN and CDR2 SVGIG (reference sequence). Deletions cut 3 bases from V and 8 bases from J, with 14 bases between. DNA for the CDR3: TGTGCCTGGAGCGCGGGATTGCGACATGAGCAGTTCTTC. Translating gives CAWSAGLRHEQFF. The complete variable domain, with remaining parts taken from reference TRBV30 and TRBJ2-1, reads SQTIHQWPATLVQPVGSPLSLECTVEGTSNPNLYWYRQAAGRGLQLLFYSVGIGQISSEVPQNLSASRPQDRQFILSSKKLLLSDSGFYLCAWSAGLRHEQFFGPGTRLTVL.

The gene calls are TRBV5-3 and TRBJ2-1, with TRBD2 identical over 10 bases. TRBV5-3 is placed among ORFs of uncertain function. The CDR3 is 15 amino acids. Trimming removed 6 bases from V and 3 bases from J; junction bases left unmatched: 6. Written as DNA, the CDR3 is TGTGCCAGAAAATACGGGACTAGCGACTACAATGAGCAGTTCTTC. Encoded protein: CARKYGTSDYNEQFF.

DNA for the CDR3: TGTGCCAGCAGCTTAGGGCGGGAGGTAGACAATGAGCAGTTCTTC. This translates into CASSLGREVDNEQFF. This chain joins TRBV11-1 and TRBJ2-1; TRBD2 matches at 8 bases. CDR1 and CDR2 (germline): SGHAT, FQDESV (reference sequence). After removal of 1 base from V and 5 bases from J, the junction contained 4 bases not matched to a gene. CDR3 length: 15 residues.

The genes are TRBV7-9 and TRBJ2-2, with TRBD1 identical over 7 bases. The CDR3 length is 14 residues. The V and J ends lost 2 bases and 6 bases, in that order; junction bases with no gene match: 3. Germline CDR1 and CDR2: SEHNR and FQNEAQ (reference sequence). CDR3 coding DNA: TGTGCCAGCAGCTTAACAGGGGCGGCCGGGGAGCTGTTTTTT. It specifies CASSLTGAAGELFF. The full variable domain, completed using reference TRBV7-9 and TRBJ2-2, is DTGVSQNPRHKITKRGQNVTFRCDPISEHNRLYWYRQTLGQGPEFLTYFQNEAQLEKSRLLSDRFSAERPKGSFSTLEIQRTEQGDSAMYLCASSLTGAAGELFFGEGSRLTVL.

V gene TRBV4-1 combines with J gene TRBJ1-2; 8 bases match TRBD1. V shed 4 bases and J 6 bases; nucleotides not matched to a gene: 7. This CDR3 has 14 amino acids. Germline V CDR1 and CDR2: MGHRA, YSYEKL. The CDR3 here is CASSLAQGANGYTF. The CDR3 DNA sequence: TGCGCCAGCAGCCTAGCCCAGGGGGCTAATGGCTACACCTTC.

The rearrangement joins TRBV11-3 to TRBJ2-3; either TRBD1 or TRBD2 may fit D (5 bases each). Germline CDR1 reads SGHNT; CDR2 reads YENEEA. Trimming removed 4 bases from V and 0 bases from J, with 17 bases in between. The CDR3 is 17 residues long. The CDR3 spells CASSWDRSGTSTDTQYF. DNA of the CDR3: TGTGCCAGCAGCTGGGACCGCAGCGGAACTAGCACAGATACGCAGTATTTT.

This rearrangement joins TRBV19 to TRBJ2-7; TRBD1 might be the D (5 bases). The CDR3 consists of 14 residues. CDR1 LNHDA and CDR2 SQIVND come from the germline V gene (reference sequence). V was clipped by 2 bases and J by 5 bases, with 13 bases between them. This chain's CDR3 is CASSIFQGDDEQYF. As DNA, the CDR3 is TGTGCCAGTAGTATATTTCAGGGTGATGACGAGCAGTACTTC.

The V and J genes are TRBV5-5 and TRBJ2-1; TRBD1 aligns across 8 bases. Trimming cost V 2 bases and J 10 bases; bases outside gene matches: 5. Looked up from germline, CDR1 is SGHKS and CDR2 is YYEKEE (reference sequence). The CDR3 is 13 residues long. In DNA form, the CDR3 reads TGTGCCAGCAGCTTAGTTCAGGGGGCCGAGCAGTTCTTC. Encoded protein: CASSLVQGAEQFF.

This chain connects TRBV29-1 to TRBJ2-7; no clear D gene. Looked up from germline, CDR1 is SQVTM and CDR2 is ANQGSEA. The CDR3 extends over 13 amino acids. Trimming took 5 bases from V and 4 from J, leaving 15 bases between them. CDR3 sequence: CSVRSGTSYEQYF. CDR3 nucleotide sequence: TGCAGCGTTAGGTCTGGAACATCTTACGAGCAGTACTTC.

This rearrangement joins TRBV25-1 to TRBJ2-1; a weak D match, TRBD1 (5 bases). The CDR3 length is 12 residues. CDR1 is MGHDK and CDR2 is SYGVNS in the germline V gene. V was cut by 3 bases and J by 5 bases, with 5 bases left in between. CDR3 in DNA: TGTGCCAGCAGTGACAGGGACAATGAGCAGTTCTTC. Its protein is CASSDRDNEQFF.

The chain employs TRBV10-3 and TRBJ1-1, with D perhaps TRBD1 (5 bases). The germline V gene has CDR1 ENHRY and CDR2 SYGVKD. V was shortened by 2 bases and J by 2 bases, with 6 bases between the two germline ends. The CDR3 spans 13 residues. The CDR3 DNA is TGTGCCATCAGTGAGGGACAAAACACTGAAGCTTTCTTT. This translates into CAISEGQNTEAFF.

V usage is TRBV14 and J usage is TRBJ1-1; 11 bases fit TRBD1. Germline CDR1 is SGHDN and CDR2 is FVKESK. The length of the CDR3 is 15 residues. V was clipped by 1 base and J by 9 bases; unmatched bases: 7. CDR3 in DNA: TGTGCCAGCAGCCAAGGGACAGGGGGCGCATCGAAAGCTTTCTTT. Amino acids: CASSQGTGGASKAFF. The full variable domain, rest sourced from reference TRBV14 and TRBJ1-1, is EAGVTQFPSHSVIEKGQTVTLRCDPISGHDNLYWYRRVMGKEIKFLLHFVKESKQDESGMPNNRFLAERTGGTYSTLKVQPAELEDSGVYFCASSQGTGGASKAFFGQGTRLTVV.

This chain links TRBV21-1 with TRBJ2-3. TRBV21-1 is deemed a pseudogene. The CDR3 contains 13 residues. CDR3 amino acids: CASSKEGTDTQYF. The CDR3 region has the DNA TGTGCCAGCAGCAAAGAAGGCACAGATACGCAGTATTTT.

The chain has TRBV4-1 and TRBJ2-3, with D tentatively TRBD2 (6 bases). This CDR3 has 14 residues. Germline CDR1 is MGHRA and CDR2 is YSYEKL. V was clipped by 1 base and J by 2 bases, with 7 bases between them. CDR3 residues: CASSQGGATDTQYF. CDR3 coding DNA: TGCGCCAGCAGCCAAGGCGGGGCCACAGATACGCAGTATTTT.

The gene calls are TRBV27 and TRBJ2-7, with 7 bases aligning to TRBD2. V trimming: 4 bases; J trimming: 3 bases; junction bases outside the gene matches: 6. Germline CDR1 is MNHEY and CDR2 is SMNVEV (reference sequence). The CDR3 totals 14 residues. For the CDR3, the DNA is TGTGCCAGCAGTTCGACTAGCCCTTACTACGAGCAGTACTTC. This translates into CASSSTSPYYEQYF.